This record covers a single TCR beta chain. Libraries were prepared by immunoSEQ multiplex PCR; TCRdb keeps only in-frame clonotypes and omits some of them. The sample includes 20,000 to 25,000 clones, 70% to 90% seen only once; the top ten take more than 20%. This record belongs to a study of blood T cell repertoires in COVID-19. The V gene lost 4 bases and the J gene lost 3 bases, with 8 bases spanning the gap. Looked up from germline, CDR1 is SGHTA and CDR2 is FQGTGA. The CDR3 is 13 residues long. Sequenced: peripheral blood. The V and J genes are TRBV7-3 and TRBJ2-3; maybe TRBD2 (5 bases). The TCR comes from a human donor with active COVID-19. The donor label of this sample is uncertain. The CDR3 sequence is CASSSTGTDTQYF. The CDR3 coding sequence is TGTGCCAGCAGCTCCACGGGAACAGATACGCAGTATTTT.